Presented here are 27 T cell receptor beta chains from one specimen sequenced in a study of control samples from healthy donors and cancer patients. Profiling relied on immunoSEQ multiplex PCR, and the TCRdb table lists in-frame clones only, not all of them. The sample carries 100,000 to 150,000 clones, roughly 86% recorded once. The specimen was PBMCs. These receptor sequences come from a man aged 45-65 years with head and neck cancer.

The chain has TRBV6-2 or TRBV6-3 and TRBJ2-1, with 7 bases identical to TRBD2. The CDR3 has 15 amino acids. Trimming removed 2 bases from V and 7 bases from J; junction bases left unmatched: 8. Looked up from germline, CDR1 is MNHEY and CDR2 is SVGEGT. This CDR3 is CASSYGLAEENEQFF. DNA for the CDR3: TGTGCCAGCAGTTACGGGCTAGCGGAGGAAAATGAGCAGTTCTTC.

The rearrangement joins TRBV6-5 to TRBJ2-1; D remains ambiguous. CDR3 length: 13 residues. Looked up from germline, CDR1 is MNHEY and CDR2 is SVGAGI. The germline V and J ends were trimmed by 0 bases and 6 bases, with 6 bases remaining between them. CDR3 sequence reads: CASSYSPANEQFF. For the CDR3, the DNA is TGTGCCAGCAGTTACTCTCCCGCCAATGAGCAGTTCTTC.

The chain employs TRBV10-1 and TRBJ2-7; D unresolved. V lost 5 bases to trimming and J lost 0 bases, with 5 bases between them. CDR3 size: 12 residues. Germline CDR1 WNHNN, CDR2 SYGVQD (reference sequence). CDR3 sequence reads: CASSTSSYEQYF. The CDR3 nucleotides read TGCGCCAGCAGTACGAGCTCCTACGAGCAGTACTTC.

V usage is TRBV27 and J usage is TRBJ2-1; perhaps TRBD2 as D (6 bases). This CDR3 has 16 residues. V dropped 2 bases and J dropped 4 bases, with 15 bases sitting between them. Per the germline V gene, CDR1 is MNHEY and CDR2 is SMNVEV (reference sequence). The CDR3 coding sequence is TGTGCCAGCAGTTTACGGGCGGGAAAAAGTTACAATGAGCAGTTCTTC. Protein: CASSLRAGKSYNEQFF.

DNA of the CDR3: TGTGCCAGCAGCTCGAAAGACAGGGGAAACTATGGCTACACCTTC. It is translated as CASSSKDRGNYGYTF. The V call is TRBV7-9, the J call TRBJ1-2, with TRBD1 matching 8 bases. V trimming: 4 bases; J trimming: 2 bases; junction bases outside the gene matches: 6. In germline, CDR1 is SEHNR, CDR2 FQNEAQ (reference sequence). The CDR3 length is 15 residues.

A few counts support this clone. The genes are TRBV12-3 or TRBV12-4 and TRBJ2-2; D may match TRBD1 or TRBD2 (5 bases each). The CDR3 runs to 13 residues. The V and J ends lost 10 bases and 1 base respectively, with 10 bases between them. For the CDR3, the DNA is TGTGCCATCCGGGACGGGAACACCGGGGAGCTGTTTTTT. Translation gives CAIRDGNTGELFF.

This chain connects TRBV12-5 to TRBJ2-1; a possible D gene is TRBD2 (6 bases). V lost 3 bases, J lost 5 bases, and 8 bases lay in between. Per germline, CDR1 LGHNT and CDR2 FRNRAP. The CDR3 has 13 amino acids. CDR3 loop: CASGFRENNEQFF. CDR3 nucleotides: TGTGCTAGTGGTTTTCGGGAGAACAATGAGCAGTTCTTC.

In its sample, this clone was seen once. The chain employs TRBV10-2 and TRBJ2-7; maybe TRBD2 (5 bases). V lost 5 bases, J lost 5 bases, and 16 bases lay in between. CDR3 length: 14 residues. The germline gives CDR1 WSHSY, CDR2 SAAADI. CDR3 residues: CASSSRTVRDEQYF. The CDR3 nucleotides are TGCGCCAGCAGTTCGAGGACGGTGCGGGACGAGCAGTACTTC.

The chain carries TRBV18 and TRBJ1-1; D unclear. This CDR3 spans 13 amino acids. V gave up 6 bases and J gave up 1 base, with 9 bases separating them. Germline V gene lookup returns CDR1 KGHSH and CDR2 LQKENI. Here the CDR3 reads CASSLGENTEAFF. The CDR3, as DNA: TGTGCCAGCTCGCTCGGGGAGAACACTGAAGCTTTCTTT. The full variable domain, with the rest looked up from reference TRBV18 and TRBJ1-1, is NAGVMQNPRHLVRRRGQEARLRCSPMKGHSHVYWYRQLPEEGLKFMVYLQKENIIDESGMPKERFSAEFPKEGPSILRIQQVVRGDSAAYFCASSLGENTEAFFGQGTRLTVV.

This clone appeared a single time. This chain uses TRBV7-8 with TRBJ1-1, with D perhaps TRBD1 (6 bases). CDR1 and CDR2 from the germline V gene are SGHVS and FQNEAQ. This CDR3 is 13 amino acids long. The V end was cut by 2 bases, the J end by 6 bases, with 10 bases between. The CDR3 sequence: CASSLWTASEAFF. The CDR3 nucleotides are TGTGCCAGCAGCTTATGGACAGCCTCTGAAGCTTTCTTT.

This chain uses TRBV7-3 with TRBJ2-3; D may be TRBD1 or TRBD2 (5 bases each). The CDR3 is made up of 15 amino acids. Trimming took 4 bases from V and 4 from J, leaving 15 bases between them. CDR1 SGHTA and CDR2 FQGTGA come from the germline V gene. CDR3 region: CASSSGALGADTQYF. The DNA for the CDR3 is TGTGCCAGCAGCTCCGGGGCATTGGGGGCAGATACGCAGTATTTT. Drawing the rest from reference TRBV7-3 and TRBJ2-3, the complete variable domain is GAGVSQTPSNKVTEKGKYVELRCDPISGHTALYWYRQSLGQGPEFLIYFQGTGAADDSGLPNDRFFAVRPEGSVSTLKIQRTERGDSAVYLCASSSGALGADTQYFGPGTRLTVL.

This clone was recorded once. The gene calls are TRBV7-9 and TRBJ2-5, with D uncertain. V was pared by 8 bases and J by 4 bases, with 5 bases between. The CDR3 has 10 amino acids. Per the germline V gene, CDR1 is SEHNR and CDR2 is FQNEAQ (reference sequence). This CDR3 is CASWGETQYF. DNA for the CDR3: TGTGCCAGCTGGGGAGAGACCCAGTACTTC.

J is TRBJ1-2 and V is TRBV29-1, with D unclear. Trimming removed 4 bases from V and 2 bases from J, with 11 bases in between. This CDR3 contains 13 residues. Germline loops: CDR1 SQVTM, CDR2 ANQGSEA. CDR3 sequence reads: CSVGREENYGYTF. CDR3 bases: TGCAGCGTTGGAAGGGAAGAGAACTATGGCTACACCTTC.

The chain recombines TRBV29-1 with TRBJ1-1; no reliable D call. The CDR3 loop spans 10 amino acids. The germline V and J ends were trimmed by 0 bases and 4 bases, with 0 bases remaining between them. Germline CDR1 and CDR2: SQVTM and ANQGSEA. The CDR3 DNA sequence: TGCAGCGTTGAAGACACTGAAGCTTTCTTT. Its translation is CSVEDTEAFF.

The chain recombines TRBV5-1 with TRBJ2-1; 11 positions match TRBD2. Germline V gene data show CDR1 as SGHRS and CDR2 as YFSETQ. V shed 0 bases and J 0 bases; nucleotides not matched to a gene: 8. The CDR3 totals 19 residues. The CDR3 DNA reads TGCGCCAGCAGCTTGGCAATTAGCGGGAGGGCGAGCTCCTACAATGAGCAGTTCTTC. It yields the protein CASSLAISGRASSYNEQFF.

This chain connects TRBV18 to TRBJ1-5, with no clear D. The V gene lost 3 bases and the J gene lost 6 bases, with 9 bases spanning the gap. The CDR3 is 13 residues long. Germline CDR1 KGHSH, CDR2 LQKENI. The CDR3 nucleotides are TGTGCCAGCTCACCGGGCCCCCGTCAGCCCCAGCATTTT. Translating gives CASSPGPRQPQHF.

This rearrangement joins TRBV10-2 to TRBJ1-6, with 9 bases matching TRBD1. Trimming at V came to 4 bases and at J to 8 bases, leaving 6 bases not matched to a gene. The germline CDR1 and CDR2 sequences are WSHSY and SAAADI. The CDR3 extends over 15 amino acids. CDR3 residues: CASSVRDRVDSPLHF. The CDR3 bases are TGCGCCAGCAGTGTCCGGGACAGGGTAGATTCACCCCTCCACTTT.

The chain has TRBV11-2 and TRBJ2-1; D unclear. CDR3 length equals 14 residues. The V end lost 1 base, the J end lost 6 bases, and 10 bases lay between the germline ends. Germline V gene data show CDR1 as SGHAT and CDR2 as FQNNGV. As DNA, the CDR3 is TGTGCCAGCAGCTTAGGTAGGTCGGGCAATGAGCAGTTCTTC. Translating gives CASSLGRSGNEQFF. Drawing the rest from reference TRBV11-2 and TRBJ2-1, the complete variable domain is EAGVAQSPRYKIIEKRQSVAFWCNPISGHATLYWYQQILGQGPKLLIQFQNNGVVDDSQLPKDRFSAERLKGVDSTLKIQPAKLEDSAVYLCASSLGRSGNEQFFGPGTRLTVL.

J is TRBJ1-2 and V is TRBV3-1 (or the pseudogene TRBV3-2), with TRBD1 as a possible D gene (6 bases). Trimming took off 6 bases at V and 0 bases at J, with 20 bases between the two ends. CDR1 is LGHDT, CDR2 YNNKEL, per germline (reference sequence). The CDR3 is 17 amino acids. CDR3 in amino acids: CASSPGGGGKTNYGYTF. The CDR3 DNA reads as TGTGCCAGCAGTCCCGGCGGGGGCGGTAAGACTAACTATGGCTACACCTTC.

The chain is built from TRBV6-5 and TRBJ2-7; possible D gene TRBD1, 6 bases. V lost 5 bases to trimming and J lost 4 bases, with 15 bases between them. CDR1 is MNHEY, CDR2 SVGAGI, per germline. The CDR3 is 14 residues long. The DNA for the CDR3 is TGTGCCAGCAGTCGCTCCAGGGGTTTATACGAGCAGTACTTC. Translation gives CASSRSRGLYEQYF.

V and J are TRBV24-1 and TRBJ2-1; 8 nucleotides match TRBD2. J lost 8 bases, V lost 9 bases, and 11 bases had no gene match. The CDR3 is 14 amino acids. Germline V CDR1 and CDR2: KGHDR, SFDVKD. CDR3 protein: CATHPGGKGYEQFF. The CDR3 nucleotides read TGTGCCACCCATCCGGGGGGGAAGGGGTATGAGCAGTTCTTC.

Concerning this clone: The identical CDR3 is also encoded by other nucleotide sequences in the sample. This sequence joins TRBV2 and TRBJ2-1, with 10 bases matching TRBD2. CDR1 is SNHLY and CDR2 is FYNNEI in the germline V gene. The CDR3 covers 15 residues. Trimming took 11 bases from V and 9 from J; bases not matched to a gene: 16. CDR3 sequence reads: CALRAQAGGQGEQFF. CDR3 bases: TGTGCCCTCCGGGCACAAGCGGGGGGGCAGGGTGAGCAGTTCTTC. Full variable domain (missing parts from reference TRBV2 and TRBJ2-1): EPEVTQTPSHQVTQMGQEVILRCVPISNHLYFYWYRQILGQKVEFLVSFYNNEISEKSEIFDDQFSVERPDGSNFTLKIRSTKLEDSAMYFCALRAQAGGQGEQFFGPGTRLTVL.

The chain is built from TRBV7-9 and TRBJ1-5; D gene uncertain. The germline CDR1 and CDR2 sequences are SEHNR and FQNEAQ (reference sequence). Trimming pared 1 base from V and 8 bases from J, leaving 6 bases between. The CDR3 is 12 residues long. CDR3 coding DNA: TGTGCCAGCAGCTTAGGAGGGAAGCCCCAGCATTTT. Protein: CASSLGGKPQHF.

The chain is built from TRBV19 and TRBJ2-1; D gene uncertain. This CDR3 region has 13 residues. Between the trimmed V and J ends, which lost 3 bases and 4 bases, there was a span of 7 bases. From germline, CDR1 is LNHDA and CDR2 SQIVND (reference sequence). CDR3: CASSMGPYNEQFF. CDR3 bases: TGTGCCAGTAGTATGGGTCCTTACAATGAGCAGTTCTTC. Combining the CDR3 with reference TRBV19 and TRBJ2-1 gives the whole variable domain DGGITQSPKYLFRKEGQNVTLSCEQNLNHDAMYWYRQDPGQGLRLIYYSQIVNDFQKGDIAEGYSVSREKKESFPLTVTSAQKNPTAFYLCASSMGPYNEQFFGPGTRLTVL.

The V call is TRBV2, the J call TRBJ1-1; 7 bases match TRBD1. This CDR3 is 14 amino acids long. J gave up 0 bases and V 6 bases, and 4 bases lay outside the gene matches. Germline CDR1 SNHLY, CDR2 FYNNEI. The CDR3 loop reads CASSSDRVNTEAFF. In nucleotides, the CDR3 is TGTGCCAGCAGCTCCGACAGGGTGAACACTGAAGCTTTCTTT.

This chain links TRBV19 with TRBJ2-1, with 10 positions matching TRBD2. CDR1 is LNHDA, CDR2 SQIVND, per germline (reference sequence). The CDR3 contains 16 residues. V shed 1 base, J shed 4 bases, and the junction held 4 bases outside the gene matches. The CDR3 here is CASSIASGGDYNEQFF. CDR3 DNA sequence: TGTGCCAGTAGTATAGCTAGCGGGGGAGATTACAATGAGCAGTTCTTC.

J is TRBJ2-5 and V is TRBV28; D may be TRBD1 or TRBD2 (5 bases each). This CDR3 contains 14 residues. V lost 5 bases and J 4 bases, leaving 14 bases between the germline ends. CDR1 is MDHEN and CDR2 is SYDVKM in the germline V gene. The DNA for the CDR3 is TGTGCCAGCAGTAAGGGACGGGTAGGAGAGACCCAGTACTTC. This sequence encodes CASSKGRVGETQYF. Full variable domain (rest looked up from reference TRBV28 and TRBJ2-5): DVKVTQSSRYLVKRTGEKVFLECVQDMDHENMFWYRQDPGLGLRLIYFSYDVKMKEKGDIPEGYSVSREKKERFSLILESASTNQTSMYLCASSKGRVGETQYFGPGTRLLVL.